The 32 T cell receptor beta chains below come from one sample, sequenced in a study of blood T cell repertoires in COVID-19 (dated by TCRdb to the early 2020s). Libraries were constructed by the immunoSEQ multiplex PCR assay. This is the immuneACCESS table as TCRdb keeps it, with only in-frame sequences that have V and J called. A part of the clones is gone; compared with another copy, unresolved V genes explain less than half, and the rest is unexplained. The sample has over 250,000 clones on record, roughly 87% of them singletons. The top ten hold about an eighth of the sample. Source material: peripheral blood. These receptors originate from a human donor in a cohort sampled during active COVID-19.

This chain uses TRBV28 with TRBJ1-2; D remains ambiguous. CDR3 size: 14 residues. With 7 bases removed from V and 0 bases from J, the gap between germline ends came to 12 bases. CDR1 is MDHEN, CDR2 SYDVKM, per germline. CDR3 protein: CASKNQLPNYGYTF. The CDR3 DNA sequence: TGTGCCAGCAAGAACCAACTCCCTAACTATGGCTACACCTTC.

Of note for this clone: One end of the junction is discordant with germline, which a read error may explain. The chain recombines TRBV6-2 or TRBV6-3 with TRBJ2-7; 11 bases agree with TRBD1. The CDR3 runs 14 residues. The germline V gene encodes CDR1 MNHEY and CDR2 SVGEGT. CDR3 residues: CASSFLGTGGTEHF. Written as DNA, the CDR3 is TGTGCCAGCAGTTTCCTCGGGACAGGGGGGACGGAGCACTTC.

The rearrangement joins TRBV7-9 to TRBJ2-3; possible D gene TRBD2, 6 bases. Looked up from germline, CDR1 is SEHNR and CDR2 is FQNEAQ (reference sequence). There are 12 residues in the CDR3. V lost 11 bases and J lost 0, with 9 bases in between. The DNA of the CDR3 is TGTGCCTGCGGGACTAGCACAGATACGCAGTATTTT. This translates into CACGTSTDTQYF.

The chain carries TRBV4-1 and TRBJ1-1, with a possible D match to TRBD1 (6 bases). V was cut by 4 bases and J by 0 bases, with 12 bases left in between. Per germline, CDR1 MGHRA and CDR2 YSYEKL. This CDR3 has 15 amino acids. As DNA, the CDR3 is TGCGCCAGCAGCCGAGGACAGTCAATGAACACTGAAGCTTTCTTT. It translates to CASSRGQSMNTEAFF.

The chain uses TRBV3-1 (or the pseudogene TRBV3-2) and TRBJ1-1; D may be TRBD1 (6 bases). The CDR3 sequence is 13 residues long. Germline V gives CDR1 LGHDT, CDR2 YNNKEL (reference sequence). V gave up 5 bases and J gave up 7 bases, with 14 bases separating them. DNA for the CDR3: TGTGCCAGCAGCTCCAGGGGAAGTGGTGAAGCTTTCTTT. It yields the protein CASSSRGSGEAFF.

The chain joins TRBV29-1 to TRBJ1-5, with 8 bases that match TRBD1. From germline, CDR1 is SQVTM and CDR2 ANQGSEA. The CDR3 covers 12 residues. V trimming: 6 bases; J trimming: 9 bases; junction bases outside the gene matches: 7. The CDR3 loop is CSVGTGRGPQHF. The CDR3 DNA follows: TGCAGCGTGGGGACAGGTCGTGGGCCCCAGCATTTT.

The chain has TRBV5-1 and TRBJ2-1; 10 bases are shared with TRBD2. Germline V gives CDR1 SGHRS, CDR2 YFSETQ. V gave up 3 bases and J gave up 4 bases; unmatched junction bases: 4. The length of the CDR3 is 15 residues. In DNA form, the CDR3 reads TGCGCCAGCAGCTCCGGACTAGCGGTATACAATGAGCAGTTCTTC. Protein sequence: CASSSGLAVYNEQFF.

CDR3 DNA: TGTGCCAGCAGTTCGGTATTGGAGACCCAGTACTTC. Its translation is CASSSVLETQYF. The chain employs TRBV28 and TRBJ2-5; unclear D gene. The germline V and J ends were trimmed by 4 bases and 5 bases, with 8 bases remaining between them. This CDR3 comprises 12 residues. The V gene's germline CDR1 is MDHEN and CDR2 SYDVKM. Complete variable domain (other parts from reference TRBV28 and TRBJ2-5): DVKVTQSSRYLVKRTGEKVFLECVQDMDHENMFWYRQDPGLGLRLIYFSYDVKMKEKGDIPEGYSVSREKKERFSLILESASTNQTSMYLCASSSVLETQYFGPGTRLLVL.

DNA of the CDR3: TGCAGCGTCGATACTAGCACAGATACGCAGTATTTT. It translates to CSVDTSTDTQYF. The chain uses TRBV29-1 and TRBJ2-3; no clear D. V lost 6 bases to trimming and J lost 0 bases, with 7 bases between them. The CDR3 runs 12 residues. Germline values: CDR1 SQVTM, CDR2 ANQGSEA.

The V gene is TRBV5-1, the J gene TRBJ1-1; TRBD1 aligns across 8 bases. This CDR3 spans 15 amino acids. Germline CDR1 reads SGHRS; CDR2 reads YFSETQ. The V segment lost 4 bases and the J segment 3 bases; nucleotides outside the gene matches: 8. CDR3 nucleotide sequence: TGCGCCAGCAGCGGTCAGGGGGCGTTGGACACTGAAGCTTTCTTT. Amino acids: CASSGQGALDTEAFF.

The rearrangement joins TRBV9 to TRBJ2-7; weak D call: TRBD1 (6 bases). The germline V gene has CDR1 SGDLS and CDR2 YYNGEE. Trimming removed 7 bases at V and 1 base at J, with 12 bases between. This CDR3 contains 13 residues. CDR3 in DNA: TGTGCCAGCCAGGGGTCCTCGTCCTACGAGCAGTACTTC. It yields the protein CASQGSSSYEQYF.

This clone was seen just once. CDR3 sequence reads: CASGLRTGGANYGYTF. The CDR3 region has the DNA TGTGCTAGTGGTTTGCGGACAGGCGGAGCTAACTATGGCTACACCTTC. This chain uses TRBV12-5 with TRBJ1-2; 7 nucleotides match TRBD1. V was pared by 2 bases and J by 0 bases, with 6 bases of the junction left unmatched. Germline CDR1 LGHNT, CDR2 FRNRAP. The CDR3 is made up of 16 amino acids.

This clone was detected only once. The rearrangement uses TRBV12-3 or TRBV12-4 and TRBJ1-1; D possibly corresponds to TRBD1 (6 bases). V lost 7 bases and J lost 7, with 10 bases in between. There are 11 residues in the CDR3. CDR3 DNA: TGTGCCAGCACTCTAGGGGGTGAAGCTTTCTTT. Amino acid sequence: CASTLGGEAFF.

The chain links TRBV12-3 or TRBV12-4 to TRBJ2-7; 7 bases are a match to TRBD2. Trimming removed 5 bases from V and 4 bases from J; junction bases left unmatched: 2. This CDR3 spans 12 amino acids. CDR3 sequence (DNA): TGTGCCAGCAGTCGCGGGGGATACGAGCAGTACTTC. This gives the protein CASSRGGYEQYF.

The V gene is TRBV19, the J gene TRBJ2-7; 7 bases are shared with TRBD1. V gave up 6 bases and J gave up 5 bases; unmatched junction bases: 13. The V gene's germline CDR1 is LNHDA and CDR2 SQIVND (reference sequence). The CDR3 contains 15 residues. In nucleotides, the CDR3 is TGTGCCAGTAGCTCCCTAGGGGACAGTCTGAACGAGCAGTACTTC. Protein: CASSSLGDSLNEQYF.

The V gene is TRBV5-4, the J gene TRBJ2-6, with unresolved D. The CDR3 length is 15 residues. The V and J ends lost 4 bases and 0 bases respectively, with 8 bases between them. The germline V gene encodes CDR1 SGHNT and CDR2 YYREEE (reference sequence). The CDR3 is CASSNLYSGANVLTF. The CDR3, as DNA: TGTGCCAGCAGCAACTTATACTCTGGGGCCAACGTCCTGACTTTC.

The rearrangement joins TRBV7-6 to TRBJ2-7; tentatively, D is TRBD1 (6 bases). The CDR3 runs to 17 residues. Germline V gives CDR1 SGHVS, CDR2 FNYEAQ. The V end was cut by 5 bases, the J end by 6 bases, with 26 bases between. The chain's CDR3 is CASSKQTGLSVGGEQYF. The CDR3 nucleotides read TGTGCCAGCAGCAAACAGACTGGGCTTAGCGTAGGGGGCGAGCAGTACTTC.

The genes are TRBV7-3 and TRBJ2-7; D is perhaps TRBD2 (5 bases). From germline, CDR1 is SGHTA and CDR2 FQGTGA. V gave up 0 bases and J gave up 4 bases, with 19 bases separating them. The CDR3 contains 17 residues. DNA for the CDR3: TGTGCCAGCAGCTTAACCTTGGGTGGGCCGGGGTGGTACGAGCAGTACTTC. The encoded protein is CASSLTLGGPGWYEQYF.

The chain uses TRBV5-1 and TRBJ2-3; D perhaps matches TRBD2 (5 bases). Germline CDR1 is SGHRS and CDR2 is YFSETQ. Trimming shortened V by 4 bases and J by 2 bases, and 8 bases separated the two germline ends. The CDR3 sequence is 13 residues long. CDR3 sequence (DNA): TGCGCCAGCAGCCTCGGGGACACAGATACGCAGTATTTT. Encoded protein: CASSLGDTDTQYF. Combining the CDR3 with reference TRBV5-1 and TRBJ2-3 gives the whole variable domain KAGVTQTPRYLIKTRGQQVTLSCSPISGHRSVSWYQQTPGQGLQFLFEYFSETQRNKGNFPGRFSGRQFSNSRSEMNVSTLELGDSALYLCASSLGDTDTQYFGPGTRLTVL.

This clone was found a few times. The chain combines TRBV5-6 with TRBJ2-1, with 8 bases matching TRBD2. The CDR3 loop spans 15 amino acids. The J segment lost 4 bases and the V segment lost 1 base, leaving 4 bases of the junction unmatched. Per germline, CDR1 SGHDT and CDR2 YYEEEE. CDR3: CASSLYASGYNEQFF. DNA for the CDR3: TGTGCCAGCAGCTTGTATGCTAGCGGGTACAATGAGCAGTTCTTC.

The chain has TRBV7-6 and TRBJ2-7; TRBD1 is a possible D gene (6 bases). This CDR3 spans 15 amino acids. Germline CDR1 reads SGHVS; CDR2 reads FNYEAQ. Trimming stripped 3 bases from V and 4 bases from J, with 16 bases between. The CDR3 region is CASSLGLDSRYEQYF. In nucleotides, the CDR3 is TGTGCCAGCAGCTTGGGATTGGACAGTAGGTACGAGCAGTACTTC.

The chain carries TRBV5-1 and TRBJ2-6, with D possibly TRBD2 on 6 matching bases. Deletions cut 8 bases from V and 0 bases from J, with 18 bases between. This CDR3 spans 17 amino acids. The germline CDR1 and CDR2 sequences are SGHRS and YFSETQ. This chain's CDR3 is CASSMRGGSSGANVLTF. The CDR3 nucleotides are TGCGCCAGTTCGATGCGGGGTGGGAGCTCTGGGGCCAACGTCCTGACTTTC.

The chain couples TRBV6-2 or TRBV6-3 to TRBJ1-1, with D perhaps matching TRBD1 (6 bases). The ends were cut back, 2 bases at V and 1 base at J, with 11 bases in the middle. This CDR3 spans 15 amino acids. The germline V gene has CDR1 MNHEY and CDR2 SVGEGT. CDR3 loop: CASSYGGLTNTEAFF. CDR3 sequence (DNA): TGTGCCAGCAGTTACGGGGGCCTCACGAACACTGAAGCTTTCTTT.

The chain links TRBV18 to TRBJ1-1; D might be TRBD1 (5 bases). Trimming stripped 1 base from V and 0 bases from J, with 6 bases between. This CDR3 is 14 amino acids long. CDR1 and CDR2 from the germline V gene are KGHSH and LQKENI. The CDR3 is CASSPQGVNTEAFF. The CDR3 coding sequence is TGTGCCAGCTCACCACAAGGGGTGAACACTGAAGCTTTCTTT.

The chain has TRBV7-2 and TRBJ1-1, with TRBD1 identical over 9 bases. The germline CDR1 and CDR2 sequences are SGHTA and FQGNSA. With 5 bases clipped from V and 7 bases from J, the junction kept 5 bases outside the gene matches. The CDR3 consists of 13 residues. This CDR3 is CASSPGTGSEAFF. CDR3 DNA: TGTGCCAGCAGCCCAGGGACAGGGAGTGAAGCTTTCTTT.

J is TRBJ1-1 and V is TRBV5-8, with TRBD1 identical over 9 bases. This CDR3 has 13 amino acids. CDR1 and CDR2 (germline): SGHTS, YDEGEE. Germline trimming cut 1 base from V and 11 bases from J; bases unmatched to any gene: 6. The CDR3 nucleotides read TGTGCCAGCAGCTTGCATGTGGGACAGGGCGCTTTCTTT. Translated: CASSLHVGQGAFF.

V usage is TRBV3-1 (or the pseudogene TRBV3-2) and J usage is TRBJ1-2; D is ambiguous. The CDR3 runs 19 residues. The germline V gene has CDR1 LGHDT and CDR2 YNNKEL (reference sequence). The V end lost 0 bases, the J end lost 8 bases, and 28 bases lay between the germline ends. DNA of the CDR3: TGTGCCAGCAGCCAAGATAGGCGAGGAGGACTCCTTTACCTTGAGGGCTACACCTTC. It codes for CASSQDRRGGLLYLEGYTF.

V usage is TRBV2 and J usage is TRBJ1-5; 8 nucleotides align to TRBD1. V dropped 8 bases and J dropped 2; count of bases not matched to a gene: 8. CDR3 size: 15 residues. The V gene's germline CDR1 is SNHLY and CDR2 FYNNEI. The CDR3 bases are TGTGCCAGCCAGCCAGGGGGCGGTGGCAATCAGCCCCAGCATTTT. This encodes CASQPGGGGNQPQHF.

This clone was observed a few times. The chain recombines TRBV28 with TRBJ1-1; possible D gene TRBD1, 6 bases. V lost 10 bases and J lost 0, with 12 bases in between. CDR3 size: 13 residues. Germline V gene lookup returns CDR1 MDHEN and CDR2 SYDVKM. CDR3 sequence: CATNRALNTEAFF. In DNA form, the CDR3 reads TGTGCCACGAACAGGGCCCTGAACACTGAAGCTTTCTTT. Supplemented by reference TRBV28 and TRBJ1-1, the full variable domain reads DVKVTQSSRYLVKRTGEKVFLECVQDMDHENMFWYRQDPGLGLRLIYFSYDVKMKEKGDIPEGYSVSREKKERFSLILESASTNQTSMYLCATNRALNTEAFFGQGTRLTVV.

The genes are TRBV4-3 and TRBJ2-7, with D perhaps TRBD1 (5 bases). The V and J ends lost 0 bases and 0 bases respectively, with 15 bases between them. The V gene's germline CDR1 is LGHNA and CDR2 YSLEER. The CDR3 extends over 17 amino acids. The CDR3 DNA reads as TGCGCCAGCAGCCAAGACTCCTCAGGGTTGCTCTCCTACGAGCAGTACTTC. The encoded protein is CASSQDSSGLLSYEQYF.

The gene calls are TRBV10-3 and TRBJ2-7; D may be TRBD2 (6 bases). Germline V gene data show CDR1 as ENHRY and CDR2 as SYGVKD. The V and J ends lost 9 bases and 5 bases respectively, with 14 bases between them. CDR3 size: 12 residues. CDR3 protein: CAIRGILDEQYF. CDR3 sequence (DNA): TGTGCCATTCGCGGGATCCTTGACGAGCAGTACTTC.

The chain uses TRBV5-1 and TRBJ2-1, with TRBD1 identical over 7 bases. The CDR3 extends over 15 amino acids. J gave up 5 bases and V 1 base, and 6 bases lay outside the gene matches. Looked up from germline, CDR1 is SGHRS and CDR2 is YFSETQ. The CDR3 here is CASSLNGQANNEQFF. The CDR3 bases are TGCGCCAGCAGCTTGAATGGACAGGCCAACAATGAGCAGTTCTTC.